This record concerns one T cell receptor beta chain sequence. What it binds is not known. Germline CDR1 reads SEHNR; CDR2 reads FQNEAQ (reference sequence). V lost 5 bases to trimming and J lost 5 bases, with 21 bases between them. This CDR3 is built from 16 residues. The source of the sample is a study of T cells in localized non-small cell lung cancer. The study, taken as a whole, reports: The highest T cell clonality was in uninvolved adjacent lung, above tumor. Blood T cell density predicted longer survival; adjacent-lung clonality, shorter. It remains possible that heterogeneity exists, since only one tumor region was sequenced.

Clones were read by immunoSEQ multiplex PCR, and TCRdb kept only the in-frame ones, dropping some. The repertoire includes about 26,000 clones, around 86% of them detected once, and roughly 4% sits in the top ten. This receptor was obtained from a woman aged 35 to 70 with stage I lung adenocarcinoma. The specimen comprised peripheral blood, sampled before any cancer treatment. The chain combines TRBV7-9 with TRBJ2-5, with D possibly matching TRBD1 (6 bases). The CDR3 loop is CASSLEGVPRLETQYF. The DNA of the CDR3 is TGTGCCAGCAGCCTCGAGGGGGTGCCCAGACTCGAGACCCAGTACTTC.